This TCR beta chain was sequenced in a study of metastatic and nonmetastatic thyroid tumors. Study-level background: Comparative analysis of repertoires was undertaken across blood and tumor or nodule tissue obtained from malignant and benign thyroid patients.

Original handling: Clinicopathological groups of papillary thyroid cancer showed CDR3 differences that were used to build a distant-metastasis classifier. TCRdb reanalyzed the PCR reads with MiXCR. What appears here as the V and J calls and clone size reflects TCRdb's work, not the paper's. The table records 35,000 to 55,000 clones, 20% to 25% of them present only once. V shed 5 bases and J 2 bases; nucleotides not matched to a gene: 9. The CDR3 runs 15 residues. CDR1 and CDR2 (germline): DFQATT, SNEGSKA (reference sequence). This clone was counted many times. Its antigen remains unidentified. Whole-study findings and limits: Malignant thyroid tumors reportedly exceeded benign nodules significantly in TCR beta diversity, with the difference appearing in blood and tumor.

The entire patient cohort was treatment-naive prior to thyroid surgery. The chain carries TRBV20-1 and TRBJ2-7; 10 bases fit TRBD2. Sequencing was done on a sample of blood. The source is a male donor with papillary thyroid cancer or a benign thyroid nodule (not recorded which). Some clones in this sample may be carry-over from other donors' samples. The CDR3 region has the DNA TGCAGTGCTTCCTCGGGACTAGCGCGACCCTACGAGCAGTACTTC. It yields the protein CSASSGLARPYEQYF.